This T cell receptor (beta chain) was profiled in a study of blood T cells in healthy people across ages. With a J-beta primer mix and a sample-barcoded 5' primer, a second PCR ran 7 to 11 cycles. A template-switch adaptor that had 12 random nucleotides put a tag on each cDNA molecule. TCRdb called the 5' RACE reads again in MiXCR, with one record for every CDR3 protein. The sample consists of 850,000 to 1,100,000 distinct CDR3 sequences, about two fifths of them appearing once. After removal of 1 base from V and 13 bases from J, the junction contained 13 bases not matched to a gene. Per germline, CDR1 SGHTA and CDR2 FQGNSA. This CDR3 contains 15 residues.

The TCR sequence derives from a man aged 18 to 30 in good health. This rearrangement joins TRBV7-2 to TRBJ2-4; TRBD1 matches 7 bases. Material: blood. CDR3 DNA: TGTGCCAGCAGCTTAGGCCCGGGACAGACCTACGGGCAGTACTTC. The encoded protein is CASSLGPGQTYGQYF.